This T cell receptor beta chain was found in a study of post-analysis software for immune sequencing data. Points from the study as a whole: Elevated frequency relative to controls characterized several TRBV segments in patients, TRBV5-6, TRBV5-1 and TRBV20-1 among them. Among multiple sclerosis patients, normalized Chao1 diversity was significantly below that of controls.

This CDR3 region has 17 residues. Germline lookup yields CDR1 SGDLS and CDR2 YYNGEE. V dropped 0 bases and J dropped 2; count of bases not matched to a gene: 7. This clonotype was seen more than once but under ten times. Its antigen is as yet unknown. The TCR beta cDNA libraries carried unique molecular identifiers. TCRdb fed the PCR reads into MiXCR, producing one record per CDR3 protein. Of about 540,000 distinct CDR3 sequences in the sample, 30% to 40% were seen once. The receptor comes from a girl aged 2-17 years with multiple sclerosis. The chain links TRBV9 to TRBJ2-3, with TRBD2 matching over 9 bases. The sample comprised blood. The chain's CDR3 is CASSVDVLAGNTDTQYF. The CDR3 nucleotides read TGTGCCAGCAGCGTAGATGTGCTAGCGGGGAACACAGATACGCAGTATTTT.